This entry is about one T cell receptor beta chain. This entry comes from a study of blood T cell repertoires in COVID-19. Study as a whole: There were acute and convalescent COVID-19 samples, and they came from the United States, Italy and Spain. The analysed material was cDNA or gDNA that came from T cells, B-cell-depleted T cells, or PBMCs.

The authors' processing: Reference gene primer amplification yielded estimated nucleated cell counts. The protocol was immunoSEQ multiplex PCR, while the TCRdb copy is restricted to in-frame clones and leaves out a portion. Clonal size and the V and J genes are those of that table, whereas D and trimming came from the DNA. The sample yields approximately 130,000 clones, roughly three quarters seen once. This CDR3 has 15 residues. Germline CDR1 KGHSH, CDR2 LQKENI. V gave up 3 bases and J gave up 1 base, with 12 bases separating them. The specimen was peripheral blood. This sequence joins TRBV18 and TRBJ1-1; the D is unclear. This TCR derives from a man aged 80 or over with acute or convalescent COVID-19. The CDR3 region has the DNA TGTGCCAGCTCACCGGTTCGAGAAACGAACACTGAAGCTTTCTTT. Its protein is CASSPVRETNTEAFF.